The 10 T cell receptor beta chains presented below share a single source sample, sequenced in a study of blood T cell repertoires in COVID-19. Data came from immunoSEQ multiplex PCR; TCRdb stores just in-frame clones and leaves some out. Altogether about 300,000 clones are present, around 90% being singletons, with the ten largest covering nearly 7%. The sequenced material came from peripheral blood. The receptors come from a woman aged 30 to 39 with COVID-19, enrolled during active disease.

The V gene is TRBV6-6, the J gene TRBJ1-6; no clear D gene. V lost 4 bases and J 14 bases, leaving 9 bases between the germline ends. The germline V gene has CDR1 MNHNY and CDR2 SVGAGI (reference sequence). CDR3 size: 11 residues. The CDR3, as DNA: TGTGCCAGCAGTTCCTATCTGGCCCTCCACTTT. Amino acids: CASSSYLALHF.

V gene TRBV27 combines with J gene TRBJ1-3, with D hard to call. Trimming pared 6 bases from V and 0 bases from J, leaving 12 bases between. The CDR3 loop spans 15 amino acids. CDR1 MNHEY and CDR2 SMNVEV come from the germline V gene (reference sequence). The CDR3 loop is CASSTFADSGNTIYF. CDR3 sequence (DNA): TGTGCCAGCAGCACCTTCGCAGACTCTGGAAACACCATATATTTT.

The chain combines TRBV7-9 with TRBJ1-1, with D tentatively TRBD1 (5 bases). CDR3 size: 16 residues. In germline, CDR1 is SEHNR, CDR2 FQNEAQ (reference sequence). V lost 5 bases and J lost 0, with 16 bases in between. The CDR3 DNA is TGTGCCAGCAGCCTCTCAGGGCGGGGGATGAACACTGAAGCTTTCTTT. Protein sequence: CASSLSGRGMNTEAFF.

The chain employs TRBV6-1 and TRBJ2-1, with TRBD2 matching 15 bases. The length of the CDR3 is 16 residues. The ends lost 4 bases at V and 8 bases at J; junction bases unmatched: 6. CDR1 and CDR2 from the germline V gene are MNHNS and SASEGT. The CDR3 DNA follows: TGTGCCAGCAGTGGGACTAGCGGGAGGGCCGGAGATGAGCAGTTCTTC. It codes for CASSGTSGRAGDEQFF.

The genes are TRBV6-5 and TRBJ2-7; TRBD1 matches 10 bases. Trimming at V came to 6 bases and at J to 0 bases, leaving 5 bases not matched to a gene. From germline, CDR1 is MNHEY and CDR2 SVGAGI. The CDR3 spans 15 residues. The CDR3 nucleotides are TGTGCCAGCAGAAAGGACAGGGGGGCCTCCTACGAGCAGTACTTC. As protein: CASRKDRGASYEQYF.

The CDR3 here is CASSVEQSTNTGELFF. The CDR3, as DNA: TGTGCCAGCAGCGTAGAACAGAGCACGAACACCGGGGAGCTGTTTTTT. This chain uses TRBV9 with TRBJ2-2; D remains ambiguous. Germline CDR1 SGDLS, CDR2 YYNGEE. The ends were cut back, 0 bases at V and 0 bases at J, with 9 bases in the middle. The CDR3 is made up of 16 amino acids. The whole variable domain, filled in from reference TRBV9 and TRBJ2-2, reads DSGVTQTPKHLITATGQRVTLRCSPRSGDLSVYWYQQSLDQGLQFLIQYYNGEERAKGNILERFSAQQFPDLHSELNLSSLELGDSALYFCASSVEQSTNTGELFFGEGSRLTVL.

This chain uses TRBV20-1 with TRBJ1-1; D not certain. This CDR3 comprises 12 residues. The germline V gene has CDR1 DFQATT and CDR2 SNEGSKA (reference sequence). V lost 3 bases and J 7 bases, leaving 12 bases between the germline ends. CDR3 sequence reads: CSASVRRDEAFF. CDR3 nucleotide sequence: TGCAGTGCTAGTGTTAGGAGGGATGAAGCTTTCTTT.

The gene calls are TRBV24-1 and TRBJ2-7; 7 bases match TRBD2. Germline loops: CDR1 KGHDR, CDR2 SFDVKD. The V segment lost 3 bases and the J segment 3 bases; nucleotides outside the gene matches: 4. The CDR3 consists of 14 residues. In DNA, the CDR3 is TGTGCCACCAGTGATGCGGGGGTTCTCTACGAGCAGTACTTC. It yields the protein CATSDAGVLYEQYF.

The chain carries TRBV7-3 and TRBJ2-1; D is unclear. CDR1 is SGHTA, CDR2 FQGTGA, per germline. The V end lost 3 bases, the J end lost 8 bases, and 14 bases lay between the germline ends. The CDR3 contains 14 residues. The DNA of the CDR3 is TGTGCCAGCAGCTTTGGTCTAAGTTCCGATGAGCAGTTCTTC. Amino acid sequence: CASSFGLSSDEQFF.

The chain is built from TRBV10-3 and TRBJ2-2, with 12 bases fitting TRBD1. Germline V gene sequence: CDR1 ENHRY, CDR2 SYGVKD. Trimming removed 11 bases from V and 1 base from J; junction bases left unmatched: 14. The CDR3 consists of 18 residues. The CDR3 DNA reads TGTGCCGCCCACGGGACAGGGGGCCCCGGGCTGAACACCGGGGAGCTGTTTTTT. Its protein product is CAAHGTGGPGLNTGELFF.